This TCR beta chain is from a study of CD8 T cells in Susac syndrome. This CDR3 comprises 16 residues. Trimming took 1 base from V and 7 from J; bases not matched to a gene: 6. From germline, CDR1 is MGHRA and CDR2 YSYEKL. A quantity of about 0.5 to 1 ug RNA underwent reverse transcription using random hexamers. TCRdb called the immunoSEQ multiplex PCR reads again in MiXCR, with one record for every CDR3 protein. Of 210,000 or so distinct CDR3 sequences listed, about 93% are singletons. Bulk CD8+ and CD4+ cells came from magnetic negative isolation; CD8+ TEMRA by FACS. The sequence was collected from a human donor with multiple sclerosis. The chain combines TRBV4-1 with TRBJ2-2; 10 bases align to TRBD1. Specimen: CD8+ T cells from PBMCs. CDR3 nucleotides: TGCGCCAGCAGCCAAGCACGACAGGGGGCGGACGGGGAGCTGTTTTTT. Amino acid sequence: CASSQARQGADGELFF.